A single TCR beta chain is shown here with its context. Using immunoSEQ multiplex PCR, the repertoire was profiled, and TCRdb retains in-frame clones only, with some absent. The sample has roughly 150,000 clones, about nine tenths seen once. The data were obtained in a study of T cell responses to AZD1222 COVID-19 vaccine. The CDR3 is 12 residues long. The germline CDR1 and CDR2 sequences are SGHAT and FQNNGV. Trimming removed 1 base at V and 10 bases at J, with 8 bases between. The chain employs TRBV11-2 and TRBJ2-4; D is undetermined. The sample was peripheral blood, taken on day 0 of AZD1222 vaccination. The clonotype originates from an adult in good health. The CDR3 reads CASSLVGRIQYF. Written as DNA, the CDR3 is TGTGCCAGCAGCTTAGTAGGGCGAATTCAGTACTTC. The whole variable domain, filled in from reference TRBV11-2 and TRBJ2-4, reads EAGVAQSPRYKIIEKRQSVAFWCNPISGHATLYWYQQILGQGPKLLIQFQNNGVVDDSQLPKDRFSAERLKGVDSTLKIQPAKLEDSAVYLCASSLVGRIQYFGAGTRLSVL.